These T cell receptor beta chains were read from a single sample in a study of T cells in Graves' hyperthyroidism and ophthalmopathy. TCRdb fed the multiplex PCR reads into MiXCR, producing one record per CDR3 protein. The sample lists approximately 210,000 distinct CDR3 sequences; under 20% were seen once. The material sequenced was blood. The receptors come from a man aged 50 to 60 with Graves' hyperthyroidism. Each CDR3 is given with its conserved first and last residue. The D gene is left open where the match is weak. Part of the rows lack a size; the others show once, few, many or a class for expanded clones.

V: TRBV3-1
D: .
J: TRBJ2-2
size: many
CDR3: CASSHAGNTGELFF
DNA: TGTGCCAGCAGCCATGCCGGTAACACCGGGGAGCTGTTTTTT

V: TRBV7-3
D: TRBD1
J: TRBJ2-1
size: few
CDR3: CASSIRGGGNEQFF
DNA: TGTGCCAGCAGCATAAGAGGGGGCGGCAATGAGCAGTTCTTC

V: TRBV4-1
D: TRBD1
J: TRBJ2-5
size: .
CDR3: CASSQEPGGGETQYF
DNA: TGCGCCAGCAGCCAAGAACCAGGGGGCGGTGAGACCCAGTACTTC

V: TRBV14
D: TRBD1
J: TRBJ2-7
size: few
CDR3: CASSQIPKGGTGVPYEQYF
DNA: TGTGCCAGCAGCCAAATCCCCAAAGGAGGGACAGGGGTCCCCTACGAGCAGTACTTC

V: TRBV15
D: TRBD1
J: TRBJ2-3
size: .
CDR3: CATSEWDRSTDTQYF
DNA: TGTGCCACCAGCGAATGGGACAGAAGCACAGATACGCAGTATTTT

V: TRBV5-5
D: .
J: TRBJ2-7
size: .
CDR3: CASSLEREITYEQYF
DNA: TGTGCCAGCAGCTTGGAACGGGAGATAACCTACGAGCAGTACTTC

V: TRBV29-1
D: .
J: TRBJ1-2
size: many
CDR3: CSVATDYGYTF
DNA: TGCAGCGTTGCGACAGACTATGGCTACACCTTC

V: TRBV12-3/TRBV12-4
D: .
J: TRBJ1-5
size: many
CDR3: CASSPSPGFGQPQHF
DNA: TGTGCCAGCAGTCCCTCTCCGGGGTTCGGTCAGCCCCAGCATTTT

V: TRBV7-9
D: .
J: TRBJ2-5
size: .
CDR3: CASSQQSINQYF
DNA: TGTGCCAGCAGCCAGCAATCTATTAACCAGTACTTC

V: TRBV5-1
D: TRBD1
J: TRBJ1-5
size: many
CDR3: CASSSGQGDQPQHF
DNA: TGCGCCAGCAGCTCCGGACAGGGGGATCAGCCCCAGCATTTT

V: TRBV4-1
D: .
J: TRBJ1-6
size: many
CDR3: CASSPNPSWTRSPLHF
DNA: TGCGCCAGCTCGCCAAACCCGTCCTGGACACGTTCACCCCTCCACTTT

V: TRBV20-1
D: TRBD1
J: TRBJ2-3
size: .
CDR3: CSAKGGDRSSTDTQYF
DNA: TGCAGTGCTAAAGGAGGGGACAGGTCTAGCACAGATACGCAGTATTTT

V: TRBV7-9
D: TRBD1
J: TRBJ2-1
size: many
CDR3: CASRGTGSYNEQFF
DNA: TGTGCCAGCAGGGGGACAGGCTCCTACAATGAGCAGTTCTTC

V: TRBV6-1
D: .
J: TRBJ2-3
size: few
CDR3: CASELGGTSDTQYF
DNA: TGTGCCAGCGAGTTGGGCGGCACATCAGATACGCAGTATTTT

V: TRBV14
D: .
J: TRBJ2-7
size: .
CDR3: CVSSQGRYEQYF
DNA: TGTGTCAGCAGCCAAGGCCGCTACGAGCAGTACTTC

V: TRBV30
D: .
J: TRBJ1-2
size: many
CDR3: CAWSRTPGDYGYTF
DNA: TGTGCCTGGAGTCGGACCCCCGGGGACTATGGCTACACCTTC

V: TRBV7-2
D: .
J: TRBJ1-1
size: many
CDR3: CASSAGMGTEAFF
DNA: TGTGCCAGCAGCGCTGGGATGGGGACTGAAGCTTTCTTT

V: TRBV5-1
D: TRBD2
J: TRBJ2-5
size: .
CDR3: CASSLFPSGSGETQYF
DNA: TGCGCCAGCAGCTTGTTCCCTAGCGGGAGTGGAGAGACCCAGTACTTC

V: TRBV3-1
D: .
J: TRBJ1-1
size: .
CDR3: CANSQMAGTEAFF
DNA: TGTGCCAACAGCCAAATGGCCGGCACTGAAGCTTTCTTT

V: TRBV12-3/TRBV12-4
D: .
J: TRBJ2-5
size: many
CDR3: CASTSGRDSQETQYF
DNA: TGTGCCAGCACCTCTGGGCGGGACTCCCAAGAGACCCAGTACTTC

V: TRBV20-1
D: TRBD2
J: TRBJ2-1
size: many
CDR3: CSARSPSGRNEQFF
DNA: TGCAGTGCTAGATCGCCTAGCGGGAGGAATGAGCAGTTCTTC

V: TRBV20-1
D: TRBD1
J: TRBJ2-3
size: many
CDR3: CSARGQGAFRSTDTQYF
DNA: TGCAGTGCTAGAGGCCAGGGGGCTTTCAGGAGCACAGATACGCAGTATTTT

V: TRBV5-5
D: TRBD1
J: TRBJ1-1
size: .
CDR3: CASSPRGDRAGTEAFF
DNA: TGTGCCAGCAGCCCCCGGGGGGACAGGGCGGGCACTGAAGCTTTCTTT

V: TRBV12-5
D: .
J: TRBJ1-2
size: .
CDR3: CASGFSGAGENYGYTF
DNA: TGTGCTAGTGGTTTTTCTGGGGCAGGGGAAAACTATGGCTACACCTTC

V: TRBV9
D: TRBD2
J: TRBJ2-1
size: few
CDR3: CASSLSGGTSAGNEQFF
DNA: TGTGCCAGCAGCCTCTCCGGGGGGACTAGCGCGGGAAATGAGCAGTTCTTC

V: TRBV6-8
D: TRBD2
J: TRBJ2-7
size: many
CDR3: CASSRTSAHLRAIYEQYF
DNA: TGTGCCAGCAGTAGAACTAGCGCACACTTAAGGGCTATATACGAGCAGTACTTC

V: TRBV10-2
D: .
J: TRBJ1-1
size: .
CDR3: CASSAHLNTEAFF
DNA: TGCGCCAGCAGTGCTCATTTGAACACTGAAGCTTTCTTT